Detailed here is one T cell receptor beta chain. The target antigen is unknown. Sequencing templates came from extracted RNA that was reverse transcribed into cDNA. Clones were read by immunoSEQ multiplex PCR, and TCRdb kept only the in-frame ones, dropping some. The table includes over 150,000 clones, 40% to 65% detected once. This entry belongs to a study of CD8+ T cells in alopecia areata. On the study more broadly: Treated individuals took tofacitinib by mouth, 5 to 10 mg twice daily.

Germline CDR1 is LGHNA and CDR2 is YSLEER. V lost 0 bases and J lost 4, with 12 bases in between. The length of the CDR3 is 16 residues. Treatment given: oral pan-JAK inhibitor, 5-10 mg twice daily. General study findings and limits: Patients shared TCRs less clearly than mice did, possibly owing to HLA.

The material sequenced was CD8+ T cells sorted from blood, taken at week 24, from a patient treated with tofacitinib. This sequence joins TRBV4-3 and TRBJ2-2; no firm D call. This TCR came from a human donor with alopecia areata. CDR3 bases: TGCGCCAGCAGCCAAGATGGCCTCCCCAGCACCGGGGAGCTGTTTTTT. Translation: CASSQDGLPSTGELFF.